This TCR beta chain was obtained from a study of graft-versus-host responses after intestinal transplantation. Study information: Tacrolimus and steroids were given for around 3 years to all recipients after anti-thymocyte globulin induction.

Germline loops: CDR1 SGHAT, CDR2 FQNNGV. The CDR3 spans 17 residues. V dropped 1 base and J dropped 4; count of bases not matched to a gene: 5. Produced via immunoSEQ multiplex PCR; TCRdb's table is partial and in-frame only. The table has over 55,000 clones, around 91% seen once. Points on this clone: The antigen remains undetermined.

Here the sequenced sample was unstimulated CD8+ T cells sorted from spleen or lymph node cells, taken before intestinal transplant. The chain employs TRBV11-2 and TRBJ2-6, with TRBD2 matching 9 bases. This clonotype originated in a human donor who received an intestinal transplant. The CDR3: CASSLVARGGGANVLTF. CDR3 nucleotides: TGTGCCAGCAGCTTAGTAGCGCGGGGGGGAGGGGCCAACGTCCTGACTTTC.